This TCR beta chain was observed in a study of blood T cell repertoires in COVID-19. Background on the study: The samples span acute and convalescent COVID-19 from the United States, Italy and Spain. From T cells, B-cell-depleted T cells, or PBMCs came the material, which was cDNA or gDNA.

The CDR3 sequence is 13 residues long. Between the trimmed V and J ends, which lost 10 bases and 6 bases, there was a span of 18 bases. Germline V lookup: CDR1 MDHEN, CDR2 SYDVKM. As processed by the authors: Amplification of reference gene primers provided the estimated nucleated cell counts. Clones were read by immunoSEQ multiplex PCR, and TCRdb kept only the in-frame ones, dropping some. That table gives V, J and clone size, and the DNA gave D and trimming. There are 150,000 to 200,000 clones in the sample; roughly 90% occur only once, and approximately 5% lies in the top ten. This receptor was obtained from a man aged 25-45 years with COVID-19, enrolled during active disease. The J gene is TRBJ1-1, the V gene TRBV28, with D possibly TRBD1 on 6 matching bases. Material: peripheral blood. The CDR3 coding sequence is TGTGCCACCTCGCTGAGCGGGGGCGCTGAAGCTTTCTTT. It specifies CATSLSGGAEAFF.